Below, one TCR beta chain is given with its context. The data derive from a study of blood T cell repertoires in COVID-19. The overall study: Specimens from acute and convalescent COVID-19 originated in the United States, Italy and Spain. Nucleic acid was either cDNA or gDNA, and it came from T cells, B-cell-depleted T cells, or PBMCs.

J was trimmed by 1 base and V by 9 bases; bases with no gene match: 5. This CDR3 is 13 amino acids long. The V gene's germline CDR1 is SNHLY and CDR2 FYNNEI. Under the authors' procedure: The assay estimated nucleated cells by amplifying reference gene primers. Sequencing was performed with immunoSEQ multiplex PCR; in TCRdb, only in-frame clones are kept and a portion is missing. For V, J and clone size, that table is used; D and trimming come from the DNA. The data contain about 72,000 clones, 80% to 90% of them seen just once; the ten biggest clones take up roughly 10%. This TCR was sampled from a man between 65 and 85 years old with active or convalescent COVID-19. Sequenced sample: peripheral blood. This chain links TRBV2 with TRBJ1-1; 7 bases fit TRBD1. CDR3 in DNA: TGTGCCAGGACCGGGACAGCGAACACTGAAGCTTTCTTT. It encodes CARTGTANTEAFF.